The rows below give T cell receptor beta chains drawn from one sample of a study of shared clonotypes between healthy human individuals. TCRdb's table, derived via immunoSEQ multiplex PCR, lists solely in-frame clones and lacks some. The sample gives about 1,800,000 clones, roughly 95% of which show up once; more than 0.9% is in the top ten. Sequencing was carried out using naive CD8+ T cells sorted from blood. These receptors were collected from a man aged 18 to 35 in good health. Both conserved end residues are part of each CDR3. The D gene is left open where the match is weak. Not every row has a clone size; where given, it reads once, few, many or a size class.

TRBV28	TRBJ1-1	once	NA	TGTGCCAGCAGTTTAGGACCCCTCATGAACACTGAAGCTTTCTTT	CASSLGPLMNTEAFF
TRBV5-1	TRBJ1-2	NA	NA	TGCGCCAGCAGCCTGGGGTGGGACTCTAACTATGGCTACACCTTC	CASSLGWDSNYGYTF
TRBV7-9	TRBJ2-7	NA	NA	TGTGCCAGCAGCCCTGGATACGAGCAGTACTTC	CASSPGYEQYF
TRBV2	TRBJ1-2	NA	NA	TGTGCCAGCAGTGAAGCAGGTCAGAACTATGGCTACACCTTC	CASSEAGQNYGYTF
TRBV11-2	TRBJ2-7	NA	NA	TGTGCCAGCAGCTTAGATTCGGTGGCCGAGCAGTACTTC	CASSLDSVAEQYF
TRBV2	TRBJ2-3	NA	NA	TGTGCCAGCAGTGAAGCGTGGGGGGCAGATACGCAGTATTTT	CASSEAWGADTQYF
TRBV11-2	TRBJ2-3	once	NA	TGTGCCAGCAGCTTATTTCCGGTAGATACGCAGTATTTT	CASSLFPVDTQYF
TRBV27	TRBJ2-3	NA	NA	TGTGCCAGCAGTTTAGGGTGGGAAGTCCGCACAGATACGCAGTATTTT	CASSLGWEVRTDTQYF
TRBV11-2	TRBJ2-7	NA	TRBD1	TGTGCCAGCAGCCCTGGAGGACAGGGCCACTACGAGCAGTACTTC	CASSPGGQGHYEQYF
TRBV5-4	TRBJ2-1	NA	NA	TGTGCCAGCAGCTCTGCTAGCGATGAGCAGTTCTTC	CASSSASDEQFF
TRBV12-5	TRBJ2-1	NA	TRBD2	TGTGCTAGTGCCTATACTGGCGGGGGGGCTGAGCAGTTCTTC	CASAYTGGGAEQFF
TRBV7-2	TRBJ1-5	NA	NA	TGTGCCAGCAGCTTAGGGATTTACGGCAATCAGCCCCAGCATTTT	CASSLGIYGNQPQHF
TRBV11-2	TRBJ2-2	NA	NA	TGTGCCAGCAGCCACAGGAGGACCGGGGAGCTGTTTTTT	CASSHRRTGELFF
TRBV4-1	TRBJ1-5	NA	NA	TGCGCCAGCAGCCAAGATAGTCCTCGGGGGGCTCATCAGCCCCAGCATTTT	CASSQDSPRGAHQPQHF
TRBV19	TRBJ2-7	NA	NA	TGTGCCAGTAGTTGGGCGGGAATCCACGAGCAGTACTTC	CASSWAGIHEQYF
TRBV5-1	TRBJ1-1	NA	NA	TGCGCCAGCAGCTTGGGGGCAGGGTCTGAAGCTTTCTTT	CASSLGAGSEAFF
TRBV6-6	TRBJ2-7	NA	TRBD1	TGTGCCAGCAGTACGCACAGGGGACCCTACGAGCAGTACTTC	CASSTHRGPYEQYF
TRBV27	TRBJ1-2	NA	NA	TGTGCCAGCAGTTTGGACATCACTAACTATGGCTACACCTTC	CASSLDITNYGYTF
TRBV6-5	TRBJ2-7	NA	NA	TGTGCCGCCGGGGCCGAGCAGTACTTC	CAAGAEQYF
TRBV19	TRBJ2-3	once	NA	TGTGCCAGTAGTATAGATCTGGAAGATACGCAGTATTTT	CASSIDLEDTQYF
TRBV4-1	TRBJ2-4	NA	TRBD2	TGCGCCAGCAGCCAGGTGCGGGAGGGCAGCATTCAGTACTTC	CASSQVREGSIQYF
TRBV19	TRBJ1-6	NA	TRBD1	TGTGCCAGTAGTCTGACTCGGGACAGGGGAAATTCACCCCTCCACTTT	CASSLTRDRGNSPLHF
TRBV13	TRBJ2-1	NA	NA	TGTGCCAGCAGCTTAGCCCTGGAAGACAACGTCTACTACAATGAGCAGTTCTTC	CASSLALEDNVYYNEQFF
TRBV27	TRBJ2-7	NA	TRBD1	TGTGCCAGCAGTTCCCGGGACAGCGAGAACTACGAGCAGTACTTC	CASSSRDSENYEQYF
TRBV11-3	TRBJ2-4	once	NA	TGTGCCAGCAGCTTAGTCGGCAGCACCTTAGCCAAAAACATTCAGTACTTC	CASSLVGSTLAKNIQYF
TRBV7-9	TRBJ2-1	NA	NA	TGTGCCAGCAGCGAGGGCCTGGATGAGCAGTTCTTC	CASSEGLDEQFF
TRBV5-1	TRBJ1-2	NA	NA	TGCGCCAGCAGCTTGGCAGGGGCGGGGGACTATGGCTACACCTTC	CASSLAGAGDYGYTF
TRBV7-9	TRBJ2-2	NA	NA	TGTGCCAGCAGCCATCTAAACCCCAATAGCGGGGAGCTGTTTTTT	CASSHLNPNSGELFF
TRBV11-2	TRBJ2-5	NA	TRBD1	TGTGCCAGCAGCTCCCGCCGACAGGGGGCAGACCAAGAGACCCAGTACTTC	CASSSRRQGADQETQYF
TRBV7-9	TRBJ1-2	NA	TRBD1	TGTGCCAGCAGCCGAGAGGGGGCGGGCGGCTACACCTTC	CASSREGAGGYTF
TRBV5-6	TRBJ2-7	NA	NA	TGTGCCAGCACGGACCCAACTAGCTCCAACGAGCAGTACTTC	CASTDPTSSNEQYF
TRBV4-1	TRBJ1-1	NA	NA	TGCGCCAGCAGCCCCCAAGTAGGGGGGTTGAGCACTGAAGCTTTCTTT	CASSPQVGGLSTEAFF
TRBV19	TRBJ1-5	NA	NA	TGTGCCACCTCGGATAGCAATCAGCCCCAGCATTTT	CATSDSNQPQHF
TRBV19	TRBJ2-1	NA	TRBD1	TGTGCCAGTAGTATAGAGACAGGGGATGAGCAGTTCTTC	CASSIETGDEQFF
TRBV30	TRBJ1-6	NA	NA	TGTGCCTGGGATGGGGAGGCCAGCCCCTATAATTCACCCCTCCACTTT	CAWDGEASPYNSPLHF
TRBV27	TRBJ2-1	NA	TRBD1	TGTGCCAGCAGTTTGGACAGGGGATCCTCCTACAATGAGCAGTTCTTC	CASSLDRGSSYNEQFF
TRBV9	TRBJ2-5	NA	NA	TGTGCCAGCGGAAACGAGGGCTGGGAGACCCAGTACTTC	CASGNEGWETQYF
TRBV27	TRBJ2-7	NA	TRBD1	TGTGCCAGCAACTCCCTCGGGTTGGGACAGTCCTACGAGCAGTACTTC	CASNSLGLGQSYEQYF
TRBV23-1	TRBJ1-2	NA	NA	TGCGCCCGTAACTATGGCTACACCTTC	CARNYGYTF
TRBV10-1	TRBJ2-7	NA	TRBD1	TGCGCCAGCAGTCGGGACAGGTTTGACGAGCAGTACTTC	CASSRDRFDEQYF
TRBV10-3	TRBJ2-7	NA	TRBD1	TGTGCCATCAGTGAGTCCCGGGACAGGGTATACTCCCACGAGCAGTACTTC	CAISESRDRVYSHEQYF
TRBV7-9	TRBJ2-5	NA	NA	TGTGCCAGCAGCTTTCCAGGGCTGGAGACCCAGTACTTC	CASSFPGLETQYF
TRBV4-3	TRBJ1-2	NA	NA	TGCGCCAGCAGCCAAGAGAGTGGGGCAGAGCCTAACTATGGCTACACCTTC	CASSQESGAEPNYGYTF
TRBV7-9	TRBJ2-1	once	NA	TGTGCCAGCAGCTTAGGGACGGAGGAGCAGTTCTTC	CASSLGTEEQFF
TRBV4-3	TRBJ2-7	NA	NA	TGCGCCAGCAGCCAGGCACAGGGCTACGAGCAGTACTTC	CASSQAQGYEQYF
TRBV7-9	TRBJ1-1	NA	TRBD1	TGTGCCAGCAGCTCTCAAACAGGGGGCTCGAACACTGAAGCTTTCTTT	CASSSQTGGSNTEAFF